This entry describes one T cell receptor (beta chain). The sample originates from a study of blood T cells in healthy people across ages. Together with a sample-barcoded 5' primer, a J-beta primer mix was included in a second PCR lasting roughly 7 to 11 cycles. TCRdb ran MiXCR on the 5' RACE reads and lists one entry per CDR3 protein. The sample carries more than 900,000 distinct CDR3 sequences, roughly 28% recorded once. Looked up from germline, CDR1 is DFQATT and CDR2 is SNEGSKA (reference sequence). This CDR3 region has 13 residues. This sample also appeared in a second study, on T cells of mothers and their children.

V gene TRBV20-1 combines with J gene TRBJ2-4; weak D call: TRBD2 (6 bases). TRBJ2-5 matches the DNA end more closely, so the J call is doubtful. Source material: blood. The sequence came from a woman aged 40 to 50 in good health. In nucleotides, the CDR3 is TGCAGTGCTCGACATCAGGGAGGAGAGACCCAGTACTTC. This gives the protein CSARHQGGETQYF.